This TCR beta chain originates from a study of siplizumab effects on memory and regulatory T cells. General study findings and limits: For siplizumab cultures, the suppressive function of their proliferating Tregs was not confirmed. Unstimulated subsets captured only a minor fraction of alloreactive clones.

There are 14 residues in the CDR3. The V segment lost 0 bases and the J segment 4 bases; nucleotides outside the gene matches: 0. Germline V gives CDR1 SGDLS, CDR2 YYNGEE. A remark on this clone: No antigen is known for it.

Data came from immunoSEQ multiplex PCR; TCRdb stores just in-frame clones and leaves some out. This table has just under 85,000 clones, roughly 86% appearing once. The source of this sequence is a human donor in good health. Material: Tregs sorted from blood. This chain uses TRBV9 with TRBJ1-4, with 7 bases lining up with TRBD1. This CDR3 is CASSVGQGNEKLFF. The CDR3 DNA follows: TGTGCCAGCAGCGTAGGACAGGGTAATGAAAAACTGTTTTTT. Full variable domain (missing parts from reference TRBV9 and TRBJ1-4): DSGVTQTPKHLITATGQRVTLRCSPRSGDLSVYWYQQSLDQGLQFLIQYYNGEERAKGNILERFSAQQFPDLHSELNLSSLELGDSALYFCASSVGQGNEKLFFGSGTQLSVL.